These T cell receptor beta chains were read from a single sample in a study of early T cells in non-severe SARS-CoV-2 infection. From the 5' RACE reads, TCRdb called clonotypes with MiXCR, one entry per CDR3 protein. Of tens of thousands of distinct CDR3 sequences listed, more than 4.5% are singletons. The sequenced sample consisted of whole blood. These TCRs come from an adult who was a healthcare worker with PCR-confirmed SARS-CoV-2 infection or an uninfected control (not recorded which). Both conserved end residues are part of each CDR3. D genes are given only for firm matches. Expanded clones are given a class, and other clones once, few, many or no size at all.

many	TRBV18	TRBJ2-7	.	TGTGCCAGCTCACCGACGACCCCCTACGAGCAGTACTTC	CASSPTTPYEQYF
few	TRBV5-4	TRBJ1-6	TRBD1	TGTGCCAGCAGCCTCGACAGGGGAGGCGGGAATTCACCCCTCCACTTT	CASSLDRGGGNSPLHF
many	TRBV20-1	TRBJ2-5	.	TGCAGTGCCGACTATAAGGTTCAAGAGACCCAGTACTTC	CSADYKVQETQYF
.	TRBV5-5	TRBJ1-1	TRBD1	TGTGCCAGCAGCTCCCAGATACTAACAGGGGTCACTGAAGCTTTCTTT	CASSSQILTGVTEAFF
many	TRBV5-6	TRBJ2-7	.	TGTGCCAGCAGCTTCACTTTCTACGAGCAGTACTTC	CASSFTFYEQYF
.	TRBV7-6	TRBJ2-3	.	TGTGCCAGCAGCTTAGCGCTCGGACTGGGTAGCGGCACAGATACGCAGTATTTT	CASSLALGLGSGTDTQYF
many	TRBV19	TRBJ1-2	.	TGTGCCAGTAGTATCCCCAGGACGAACTATGGCTACACCTTC	CASSIPRTNYGYTF
many	TRBV25-1	TRBJ2-1	TRBD2	TGTGCCAGCAGTGGTGCGGTAGGTGGGGAGGGGCAGTTCTTC	CASSGAVGGEGQFF
many	TRBV11-2	TRBJ2-2	TRBD2	TGTGCCAGCAGCTTAGAGCCCGCGTGGACTAGCGGGGGATATCGGAACACCGGGGAGCTGTTTTTT	CASSLEPAWTSGGYRNTGELFF
many	TRBV7-9	TRBJ1-1	.	TGTGCCAGCAGCCGTCCCGGGACACCGAACACTGAAGCTTTCTTT	CASSRPGTPNTEAFF
many	TRBV7-8	TRBJ2-3	TRBD1	TGTGCCAGCAGCCGGACAGGGGGCAAAGATACGCAGTATTTT	CASSRTGGKDTQYF
many	TRBV4-1	TRBJ2-1	TRBD1	TGCGCCAGCAGCCAGCTAGGGACAGTATACAATGAGCAGTTCTTC	CASSQLGTVYNEQFF
many	TRBV10-2	TRBJ2-7	.	TGCGCCAGCAGTTCCTACCGGGACCCAAAAGCGTACTTC	CASSSYRDPKAYF
many	TRBV2	TRBJ2-2	TRBD2	TGTGCCAGCAGAGCGGCAGGGCGGGAGGTCTCTGGCACCGGGGAGCTGTTTTTT	CASRAAGREVSGTGELFF
few	TRBV7-8	TRBJ1-1	.	TGTGCCAGCAGCTCAGACAGGATGAACACTGAAGCTTTCTTT	CASSSDRMNTEAFF
.	TRBV27	TRBJ1-5	TRBD1	TGTGCCAGCGGGGGACAGGGATATAGCAATCAGCCCCAGCATTTT	CASGGQGYSNQPQHF
few	TRBV7-3	TRBJ1-1	.	TGTGCCAGCAGCTTGTCCCCTTCGACTGGCACTGAAGCTTTCTTT	CASSLSPSTGTEAFF
many	TRBV28	TRBJ1-2	.	TGTGCCAGCAGCCCCGCGGGGGGCGGGTATGGCTACACCTTC	CASSPAGGGYGYTF
.	TRBV25-1	TRBJ2-7	TRBD2	TGTGCCAGCAGTGAACGAGGGTCTAGCGGTAGAAGGCAGTACTTC	CASSERGSSGRRQYF
.	TRBV10-3	TRBJ2-1	.	TGTGCCATCAGTGACCACAATGAGCAGTTCTTC	CAISDHNEQFF